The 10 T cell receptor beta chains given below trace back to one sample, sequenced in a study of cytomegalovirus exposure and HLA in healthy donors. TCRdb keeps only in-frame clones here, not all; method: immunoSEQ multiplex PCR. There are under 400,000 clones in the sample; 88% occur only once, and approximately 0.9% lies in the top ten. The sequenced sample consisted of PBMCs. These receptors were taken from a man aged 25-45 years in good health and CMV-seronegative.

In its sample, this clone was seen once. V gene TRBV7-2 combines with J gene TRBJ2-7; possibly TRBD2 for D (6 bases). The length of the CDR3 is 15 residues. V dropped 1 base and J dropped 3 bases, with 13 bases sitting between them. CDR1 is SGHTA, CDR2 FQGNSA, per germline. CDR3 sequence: CASSLEGSRDYEQYF. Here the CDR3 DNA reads TGTGCCAGCAGCTTAGAGGGTTCGCGGGACTACGAGCAGTACTTC.

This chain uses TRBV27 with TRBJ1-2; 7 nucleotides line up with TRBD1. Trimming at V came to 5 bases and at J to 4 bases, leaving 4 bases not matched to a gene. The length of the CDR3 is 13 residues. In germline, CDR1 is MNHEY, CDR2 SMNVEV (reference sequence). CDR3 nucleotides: TGTGCCAGCAGTATGGGACAGTTCTATGGCTACACCTTC. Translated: CASSMGQFYGYTF.

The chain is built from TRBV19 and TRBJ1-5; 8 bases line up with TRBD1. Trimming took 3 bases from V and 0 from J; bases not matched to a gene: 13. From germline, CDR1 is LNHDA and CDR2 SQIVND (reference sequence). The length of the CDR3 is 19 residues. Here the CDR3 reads CASSIDRGRYFNSNQPQHF. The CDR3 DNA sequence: TGTGCCAGTAGTATCGACAGGGGACGTTATTTTAATAGCAATCAGCCCCAGCATTTT.

DNA for the CDR3: TGTGCCACCATCCGGCAGGGGCATCTTGCTGGCTACACCTTC. As protein: CATIRQGHLAGYTF. The V call is TRBV6-1, the J call TRBJ1-2, with D perhaps matching TRBD1 (6 bases). The V gene's germline CDR1 is MNHNS and CDR2 SASEGT. The V gene lost 10 bases and the J gene lost 7 bases, with 22 bases spanning the gap. This CDR3 comprises 14 residues.

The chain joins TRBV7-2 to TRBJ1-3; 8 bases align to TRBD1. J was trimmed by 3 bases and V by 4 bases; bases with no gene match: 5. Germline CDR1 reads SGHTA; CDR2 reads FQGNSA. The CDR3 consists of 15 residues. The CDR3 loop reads CASSSDRAHGNTIYF. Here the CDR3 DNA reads TGTGCCAGCAGCTCGGACAGGGCGCATGGAAACACCATATATTTT.

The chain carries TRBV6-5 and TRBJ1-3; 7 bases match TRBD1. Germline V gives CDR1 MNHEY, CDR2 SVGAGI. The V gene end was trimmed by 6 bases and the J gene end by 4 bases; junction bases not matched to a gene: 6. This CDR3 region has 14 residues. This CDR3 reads CASRATGFGNTIYF. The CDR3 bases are TGTGCCAGCAGAGCGACAGGGTTCGGAAACACCATATATTTT.

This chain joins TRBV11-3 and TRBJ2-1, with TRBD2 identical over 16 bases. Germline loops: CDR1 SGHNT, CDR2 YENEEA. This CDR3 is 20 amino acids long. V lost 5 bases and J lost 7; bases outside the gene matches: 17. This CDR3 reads CASSTDAPGLAGGRRNEQFF. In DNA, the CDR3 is TGTGCCAGCAGCACTGACGCTCCGGGACTAGCGGGGGGGCGGAGGAATGAGCAGTTCTTC. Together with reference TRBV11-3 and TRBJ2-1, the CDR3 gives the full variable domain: EAGVVQSPRYKIIEKKQPVAFWCNPISGHNTLYWYLQNLGQGPELLIRYENEEAVDDSQLPKDRFSAERLKGVDSTLKIQPAELGDSAVYLCASSTDAPGLAGGRRNEQFFGPGTRLTVL.

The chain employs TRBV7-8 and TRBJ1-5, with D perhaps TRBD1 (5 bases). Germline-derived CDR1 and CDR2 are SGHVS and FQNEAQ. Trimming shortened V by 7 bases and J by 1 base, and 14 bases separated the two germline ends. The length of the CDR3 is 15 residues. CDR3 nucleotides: TGTGCCAGCACCATAGGGGCAGGGAGCAATCAGCCCCAGCATTTT. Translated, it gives CASTIGAGSNQPQHF.

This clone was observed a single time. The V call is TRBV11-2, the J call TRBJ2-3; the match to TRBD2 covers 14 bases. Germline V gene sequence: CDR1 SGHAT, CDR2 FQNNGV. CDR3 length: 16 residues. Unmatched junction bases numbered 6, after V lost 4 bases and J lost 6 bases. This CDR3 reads CASSSTSGGGSDTQYF. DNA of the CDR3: TGTGCCAGCAGCTCGACTAGCGGGGGGGGATCGGATACGCAGTATTTT.

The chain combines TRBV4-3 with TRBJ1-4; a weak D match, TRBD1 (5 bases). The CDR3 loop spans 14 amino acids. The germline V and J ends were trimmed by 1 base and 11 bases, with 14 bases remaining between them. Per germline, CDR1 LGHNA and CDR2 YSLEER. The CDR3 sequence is CASSQGGREGKLFF. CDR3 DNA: TGCGCCAGCAGCCAAGGTGGCAGGGAAGGGAAACTGTTTTTT.